This T cell receptor beta chain was identified in a study of post-analysis software for immune sequencing data. Study-wide results and caveats: Controls showed significantly higher normalized Chao1 diversity than did multiple sclerosis patients. Higher frequency in patients than in controls was seen for about five TRBV segments, with TRBV5-6, TRBV5-1 and TRBV20-1 among them.

Unique molecular identifiers tagged the TCR beta cDNA libraries. TCRdb reanalysed the PCR reads using MiXCR and keeps one entry per CDR3 protein. The sample lists roughly 200,000 distinct CDR3 sequences; roughly 30% were seen once. The germline CDR1 and CDR2 sequences are SGHRS and YFSETQ. With 4 bases removed from V and 1 base from J, the gap between germline ends came to 6 bases. The CDR3 consists of 13 residues. The sample holds many counts of this clonotype. Its antigen remains unknown. Sequenced material: blood. The chain carries TRBV5-1 and TRBJ2-1; D is unresolved. This clonotype was obtained from a girl aged 2-17 years with multiple sclerosis. CDR3 protein: CASSPMSYNEQFF. CDR3 bases: TGCGCCAGCAGCCCGATGTCCTACAATGAGCAGTTCTTC.